Following are 8 T cell receptor beta chains from one sample sequenced in a study of T-cell reconstitution after alpha-beta-depleted transplantation in children. Using unique molecular identifiers, the investigators prepared the TCRbeta library. TCRdb itself ran the PCR reads through MiXCR, one entry per CDR3 protein. The sample records fewer than 700,000 distinct CDR3 sequences, about an eighth being singletons. The sample in question was PBMCs, mostly from graft donor cells, obtained 360 days after TCRalphabeta/CD19-depleted stem cell transplant. The receptors derive from a male patient younger than 18 who had a stem cell transplant for acute myeloid leukemia, so the T cells may come from the graft donor.

V is TRBV29-1 and J is TRBJ2-1; D is tentatively TRBD1 or TRBD2 (5 bases each). This CDR3 has 18 amino acids. Trimming took off 3 bases at V and 10 bases at J, with 31 bases between the two ends. CDR1 and CDR2 from the germline V gene are SQVTM and ANQGSEA. The CDR3 region is CSVDTQGSFSAVLGEQFF. The CDR3 DNA sequence: TGCAGCGTTGATACTCAGGGCAGTTTTAGCGCTGTCCTCGGAGAGCAGTTCTTC.

This sequence joins TRBV20-1 and TRBJ2-5; D is ambiguous. From germline, CDR1 is DFQATT and CDR2 SNEGSKA (reference sequence). The V gene lost 3 bases and the J gene lost 4 bases, with 12 bases spanning the gap. This CDR3 contains 13 residues. CDR3 protein: CSASDPLGETQYF. The CDR3, as DNA: TGCAGTGCTAGTGACCCCCTGGGAGAGACCCAGTACTTC.

The CDR3 loop reads CSSSPLRGGYEQYF. CDR3 in DNA: TGCAGTTCCTCTCCTTTGAGGGGCGGCTACGAGCAGTACTTC. The rearrangement links TRBV20-1 to TRBJ2-7; either TRBD1 or TRBD2 may supply D (5 bases each). V lost 8 bases and J lost 3, with 20 bases in between. CDR1 is DFQATT, CDR2 SNEGSKA, per germline (reference sequence). The CDR3 consists of 14 residues.

This clonotype was counted many times. The chain uses TRBV3-1 and TRBJ2-2; D is possibly TRBD1 (6 bases). Between the trimmed V and J ends, which lost 0 bases and 3 bases, there was a span of 14 bases. Germline V gene data show CDR1 as LGHDT and CDR2 as YNNKEL (reference sequence). CDR3 length: 17 amino acids. The CDR3 region has the DNA TGTGCCAGCAGCCAAGATTCGACAGGAACCTACACCGGGGAGCTGTTTTTT. Translation gives CASSQDSTGTYTGELFF.

This clonotype was found a few times. The V gene is TRBV11-2, the J gene TRBJ2-1; D perhaps matches TRBD2 (6 bases). Germline V CDR1 and CDR2: SGHAT, FQNNGV. This CDR3 region has 18 residues. V gave up 2 bases and J gave up 8 bases, with 25 bases separating them. Here the CDR3 DNA reads TGTGCCAGCAGCTTACTTGCCCTTCGTCCCGGGAGCTTCGATGAGCAGTTCTTC. Translated: CASSLLALRPGSFDEQFF.

This clonotype was seen a handful of times. This chain links TRBV6-2 or TRBV6-3 with TRBJ2-3, with 7 bases identical to TRBD1. CDR3 length: 14 residues. Germline values: CDR1 MNHEY, CDR2 SVGEGT. Trimming removed 6 bases from V and 3 bases from J; junction bases left unmatched: 6. The DNA of the CDR3 is TGTGCCAGCAGGGGATTACAGGGGACAGATACGCAGTATTTT. This translates into CASRGLQGTDTQYF.

The chain links TRBV7-8 to TRBJ2-7; D unresolved. The CDR3 runs to 14 residues. The germline gives CDR1 SGHVS, CDR2 FQNEAQ. Trimming cost V 5 bases and J 0 bases, with 11 bases left between them. CDR3 in DNA: TGTGCCAGCAGCGCCCCCCAGTACTCCTACGAGCAGTACTTC. It is translated as CASSAPQYSYEQYF.

The chain recombines TRBV12-3 or TRBV12-4 with TRBJ2-5; the D is unclear. The V end lost 3 bases, the J end lost 6 bases, and 5 bases lay between the germline ends. The length of the CDR3 is 11 residues. The CDR3 is CASSLLKTQYF. CDR3 in DNA: TGTGCCAGCAGTTTGCTCAAGACCCAGTACTTC.